Each of the 28 T cell receptor beta chains below was sequenced from the same sample in a study of blood T cell repertoires in COVID-19. TCRdb keeps only in-frame clones here, not all; method: immunoSEQ multiplex PCR. The table includes more than 65,000 clones, 82% detected once. The sequenced sample was peripheral blood. These receptors all stem from an elderly woman with acute or convalescent COVID-19.

V and J are TRBV6-5 and TRBJ1-6; the D is unclear. Germline CDR1 reads MNHEY; CDR2 reads SVGAGI. This CDR3 has 15 amino acids. The V end was cut by 5 bases, the J end by 6 bases, with 14 bases between. The CDR3 sequence is CASSPRGGPNSPLHF. The CDR3 DNA reads as TGTGCCAGCAGTCCCCGGGGAGGGCCTAATTCACCCCTCCACTTT.

V usage is TRBV7-2 and J usage is TRBJ2-7; 7 bases are shared with TRBD2. Germline values: CDR1 SGHTA, CDR2 FQGNSA. J lost 8 bases, V lost 7 bases, and 8 bases had no gene match. This CDR3 contains 12 residues. In nucleotides, the CDR3 is TGTGCCAGCAAAGAGGGAGGGCCCCAGCAGTACTTC. Amino acids: CASKEGGPQQYF.

The chain couples TRBV4-1 to TRBJ1-4; 11 positions agree with TRBD1. The germline gives CDR1 MGHRA, CDR2 YSYEKL. The CDR3 extends over 16 amino acids. V lost 4 bases and J lost 10; bases outside the gene matches: 11. CDR3 protein: CASSPTPLDRGRKLFF. Written as DNA, the CDR3 is TGCGCCAGCAGCCCCACCCCGTTGGACAGGGGGCGAAAACTGTTTTTT.

The genes are TRBV5-1 and TRBJ2-3; 8 nucleotides line up with TRBD2. Germline CDR1 is SGHRS and CDR2 is YFSETQ. V shed 1 base, J shed 0 bases, and the junction held 7 bases outside the gene matches. The CDR3 runs to 17 residues. CDR3 sequence reads: CASSLLAGGRSTDTQYF. CDR3 nucleotides: TGCGCCAGCAGCTTGCTCGCTGGCGGGAGGAGCACAGATACGCAGTATTTT.

V is TRBV19 and J is TRBJ1-3; the match to TRBD1 covers 7 bases. Germline lookup yields CDR1 LNHDA and CDR2 SQIVND (reference sequence). The CDR3 is 15 amino acids. The trim removed 6 bases at V and 0 bases at J, leaving 5 bases unmatched. The CDR3, as DNA: TGTGCCAGTAGCAAACCAGGGGGCTCTGGAAACACCATATATTTT. Its translation is CASSKPGGSGNTIYF.

The CDR3 protein is CASSFFTGELFF. The CDR3 coding sequence is TGTGCCAGCAGCTTCTTCACCGGGGAGCTGTTTTTT. This chain uses TRBV7-6 with TRBJ2-2; D is uncertain. This CDR3 has 12 amino acids. Trimming took off 3 bases at V and 4 bases at J, with 3 bases between the two ends. Germline-derived CDR1 and CDR2 are SGHVS and FNYEAQ. The variable domain in full, completed from reference TRBV7-6 and TRBJ2-2, reads GAGVSQSPRYKVTKRGQDVALRCDPISGHVSLYWYRQALGQGPEFLTYFNYEAQQDKSGLPNDRFSAERPEGSISTLTIQRTEQRDSAMYRCASSFFTGELFFGEGSRLTVL.

This clone has just one count. This sequence joins TRBV6-5 and TRBJ1-4, with D possibly TRBD1 on 5 matching bases. V was shortened by 2 bases and J by 11 bases, with 18 bases between the two germline ends. CDR3 length: 15 amino acids. CDR1 and CDR2 (germline): MNHEY, SVGAGI. CDR3 sequence: CASSYQFGDGGKLFF. CDR3 bases: TGTGCCAGCAGTTACCAATTCGGGGACGGAGGGAAACTGTTTTTT.

This clone was found once. The rearrangement links TRBV6-2 or TRBV6-3 to TRBJ2-2, with 9 bases that match TRBD1. In germline, CDR1 is MNHEY, CDR2 SVGEGT. The CDR3 extends over 18 amino acids. The V and J ends lost 5 bases and 2 bases, in that order; junction bases with no gene match: 12. For the CDR3, the DNA is TGTGCCAGCAGTCAGCGACCAGACAGGGGGTTTAACACCGGGGAGCTGTTTTTT. This sequence encodes CASSQRPDRGFNTGELFF.

The chain employs TRBV5-1 and TRBJ2-3; 7 positions match TRBD2. The CDR3 spans 14 residues. Germline CDR1 and CDR2: SGHRS and YFSETQ. Unmatched junction bases numbered 5, after V lost 4 bases and J lost 3 bases. The CDR3 protein is CASSKRDPTDTQYF. As DNA, the CDR3 is TGCGCCAGCAGCAAGCGGGACCCAACAGATACGCAGTATTTT.

The chain employs TRBV5-1 and TRBJ2-2; D ambiguous. Germline assignment: CDR1 SGHRS and CDR2 YFSETQ. The CDR3 is 17 amino acids. The V end lost 4 bases, the J end lost 0 bases, and 16 bases lay between the germline ends. The DNA for the CDR3 is TGCGCCAGCAGCCCGGGTTTGAAAAGGTCGAACACCGGGGAGCTGTTTTTT. Translation: CASSPGLKRSNTGELFF.

This chain connects TRBV3-1 (or the pseudogene TRBV3-2) to TRBJ2-3; the match to TRBD2 covers 12 bases. The CDR3 consists of 20 residues. Germline CDR1 reads LGHDT; CDR2 reads YNNKEL (reference sequence). Losses at the gene ends were 0 bases for V and 4 bases for J; bases not matched to a gene: 14. The CDR3 DNA sequence: TGTGCCAGCAGCCAAGAGGATACCGGGACTAGCGGGTGGTGGGCAGATACGCAGTATTTT. As protein: CASSQEDTGTSGWWADTQYF.

The CDR3 is CATVRSLKQSTYNSPLHF. In DNA form, the CDR3 reads TGTGCCACCGTGAGGTCCCTGAAGCAGTCGACCTATAATTCACCCCTCCACTTT. V gene TRBV24-1 combines with J gene TRBJ1-6; unclear D gene. Looked up from germline, CDR1 is KGHDR and CDR2 is SFDVKD. Trimming took 9 bases from V and 2 from J, leaving 22 bases between them. The CDR3 is 18 amino acids.

The chain couples TRBV7-2 to TRBJ2-7; 7 bases match TRBD1. The CDR3 has 14 residues. J gave up 5 bases and V 2 bases, and 6 bases lay outside the gene matches. Per the germline V gene, CDR1 is SGHTA and CDR2 is FQGNSA. CDR3 residues: CASSLSGQAHEQYF. Here the CDR3 DNA reads TGTGCCAGCAGCTTATCTGGACAGGCCCACGAGCAGTACTTC. Full variable domain (remainder filled in from reference TRBV7-2 and TRBJ2-7): GAGVSQSPSNKVTEKGKDVELRCDPISGHTALYWYRQSLGQGLEFLIYFQGNSAPDKSGLPSDRFSAERTGGSVSTLTIQRTQQEDSAVYLCASSLSGQAHEQYFGPGTRLTVT.

The CDR3 loop is CASSERTGGRIAKNIQYF. The CDR3 DNA reads as TGTGCCAGCAGTGAAAGGACAGGGGGCCGTATAGCCAAAAACATTCAGTACTTC. This chain links TRBV2 with TRBJ2-4, with 11 bases identical to TRBD1. CDR1 and CDR2 (germline): SNHLY, FYNNEI. This CDR3 is built from 18 residues. V lost 2 bases and J lost 0; bases outside the gene matches: 6.

V gene TRBV5-1 combines with J gene TRBJ1-3; D unclear. The CDR3 has 18 residues. Trimming left V 1 base short and J 4 bases short, with 21 bases between. Germline CDR1 and CDR2: SGHRS and YFSETQ. CDR3: CASSLSISPQVGGNTIYF. CDR3 nucleotide sequence: TGCGCCAGCAGCTTGTCGATATCCCCCCAGGTGGGCGGAAACACCATATATTTT.

This chain joins TRBV4-3 and TRBJ2-3; TRBD2 might be the D (6 bases). The CDR3 sequence is 17 residues long. The V gene lost 0 bases and the J gene lost 1 base, with 14 bases spanning the gap. Germline values: CDR1 LGHNA, CDR2 YSLEER. In DNA, the CDR3 is TGCGCCAGCAGCCAAGATAGGCCGCGGAGGGGCACAGATACGCAGTATTTT. Translated, it gives CASSQDRPRRGTDTQYF.

The J gene is TRBJ1-1, the V gene TRBV20-1; TRBD1 is a possible D gene (6 bases). The germline CDR1 and CDR2 sequences are DFQATT and SNEGSKA (reference sequence). The CDR3 has 9 residues. The CDR3 DNA reads TGCAATACCCAGACAGGAGCTTTCTTT. Its protein is CNTQTGAFF.

V gene TRBV5-6 combines with J gene TRBJ2-2; 7 bases map to TRBD1. This CDR3 region has 18 residues. Germline CDR1 is SGHDT and CDR2 is YYEEEE. The J segment lost 5 bases and the V segment lost 2 bases, leaving 15 bases of the junction unmatched. The CDR3 reads CASSFSQTGLVVTGELFF. CDR3 sequence (DNA): TGTGCCAGCAGCTTCTCCCAGACAGGGCTAGTGGTGACCGGGGAGCTGTTTTTT.

This clone was observed a single time. V is TRBV7-9 and J is TRBJ2-3; 10 bases line up with TRBD2. This CDR3 has 15 amino acids. Germline values: CDR1 SEHNR, CDR2 FQNEAQ (reference sequence). With V trimmed by 5 bases and J by 3 bases, 5 bases remained unmatched. The CDR3 protein is CASSPGLAETDTQYF. The CDR3, as DNA: TGTGCCAGCAGCCCCGGACTAGCGGAAACAGATACGCAGTATTTT.

This chain uses TRBV30 with TRBJ2-3; possible D gene TRBD2, 5 bases. This CDR3 contains 13 residues. Per the germline V gene, CDR1 is GTSNPN and CDR2 is SVGIG (reference sequence). Trimming took 3 bases from V and 2 from J, leaving 9 bases between them. CDR3 in amino acids: CAWSGELTDTQYF. The CDR3 nucleotides are TGTGCCTGGAGCGGGGAACTCACAGATACGCAGTATTTT.

The sample holds a few counts of this clone. The chain links TRBV2 to TRBJ2-5; TRBD2 agrees at 9 bases. Germline V gene lookup returns CDR1 SNHLY and CDR2 FYNNEI. V gave up 2 bases and J gave up 4 bases; unmatched junction bases: 11. The CDR3 spans 17 residues. The CDR3 region is CASSERNSGSSGETQYF. In DNA, the CDR3 is TGTGCCAGCAGTGAAAGGAATAGCGGGAGTTCGGGAGAGACCCAGTACTTC.

The genes are TRBV5-1 and TRBJ1-1, with D perhaps matching TRBD1 (5 bases). V lost 3 bases and J lost 0, with 9 bases in between. CDR1 and CDR2 from the germline V gene are SGHRS and YFSETQ. CDR3 length: 14 amino acids. The CDR3 here is CASSWLDMNTEAFF. Here the CDR3 DNA reads TGCGCCAGCAGCTGGTTGGACATGAACACTGAAGCTTTCTTT.

The chain combines TRBV30 with TRBJ1-4; D perhaps matches TRBD1 (5 bases). Germline V gives CDR1 GTSNPN, CDR2 SVGIG (reference sequence). The CDR3 has 16 residues. V was clipped by 3 bases and J by 6 bases, with 20 bases between them. Here the CDR3 DNA reads TGTGCCTGGAGCCGCCTGTCCCAGGGTCATTATGAAAAACTGTTTTTT. This codes for CAWSRLSQGHYEKLFF.

This chain connects TRBV6-5 to TRBJ2-5; a weak D match, TRBD2 (5 bases). CDR3 size: 14 residues. CDR1 is MNHEY and CDR2 is SVGAGI in the germline V gene. V gave up 4 bases and J gave up 4 bases, with 13 bases separating them. The CDR3, as DNA: TGTGCCAGCAGTTTGGACTTATACGTAGAGACCCAGTACTTC. This translates into CASSLDLYVETQYF.

V gene TRBV7-2 combines with J gene TRBJ2-7, with 8 bases identical to TRBD2. Germline-derived CDR1 and CDR2 are SGHTA and FQGNSA. Germline trimming cut 2 bases from V and 8 bases from J; bases unmatched to any gene: 8. The CDR3 runs 14 residues. The CDR3 DNA reads TGTGCCAGCAGCTTAACGGGAGGGCCGATCAAGCAGTACTTC. It encodes CASSLTGGPIKQYF.

This clone was counted once. This sequence joins TRBV30 and TRBJ2-7; D is possibly TRBD1 (6 bases). V was clipped by 3 bases and J by 7 bases, with 22 bases between them. CDR1 is GTSNPN, CDR2 SVGIG, per germline (reference sequence). The CDR3 is 15 amino acids. The CDR3 sequence is CAWSPGQATLREQYF. The CDR3 DNA is TGTGCCTGGAGCCCGGGACAAGCAACTCTACGAGAGCAGTACTTC.

This clone has a single count. V is TRBV28 and J is TRBJ1-1; 10 bases align to TRBD1. Germline V CDR1 and CDR2: MDHEN, SYDVKM. V lost 4 bases, J lost 3 bases, and 5 bases stayed unmatched. The CDR3 loop spans 15 amino acids. CDR3 loop: CASSSTGTGDTEAFF. As DNA, the CDR3 is TGTGCCAGCAGTTCAACCGGGACAGGGGACACTGAAGCTTTCTTT.

The genes are TRBV18 and TRBJ2-1; 12 bases align to TRBD2. CDR1 KGHSH and CDR2 LQKENI come from the germline V gene. The ends lost 3 bases at V and 0 bases at J; junction bases unmatched: 6. The CDR3 has 18 residues. The CDR3 bases are TGTGCCAGCTCACCTACTAGCGGGAGGTCTCTCTCCTACAATGAGCAGTTCTTC. It codes for CASSPTSGRSLSYNEQFF.